This T cell receptor beta chain was captured in a study of T cell repertoires and HLA-DP antigens (dated 2018 in TCRdb). With respect to the entire study: The study used an in vitro model of CD4+ T cell alloreactivity against allogeneic HLA-DP presented by transduced HeLa cells. One alloantigen differed from self by one peptide-binding groove amino acid, whereas the other differed by ten, modelling structurally similar versus dissimilar alloantigens. Of the three donors, two were male and one was female, with ages ranging from the 18-to-29 band to the 60-to-69 band. Points the paper makes about the study in general: Limitations included only a few donors, a non-physiological HeLa antigen-presenting system, and the use of total CD4+ responder cells. Clones undetected before culture had an average cumulative frequency of roughly 35% against one allele versus around 51% against the other. Naive and memory CD4+ repertoires were not analysed separately.

From the germline V gene (reference sequence), CDR1 is SEHNR and CDR2 is FQNEAQ. The CDR3 goes from the cysteine to the phenylalanine over 16 residues. Only the CDR3 region is kept as DNA, spanning 48 bases read in frame from base 1. In the case of this clone: A read error may produce the germline difference seen at one junction end.

TCRB CDR3 regions were amplified with the immunoSEQ multiplex PCR using forward primers for 54 TRBV segments and reverse primers for 13 TRBJ segments. Survey resolution, with a target of about 65,000 T cell genomes, was applied to the sequencing of cultured samples. Sequencing of the amplicons was done on an Illumina HiSeq System, giving 87 bp reads that spanned the CDR3. Per the original workflow: PCR and sequencing errors in the reads were corrected, and CDR3 regions were defined by aligning to IMGT reference sequences. Synthetic template pools were used to estimate the numbers of templates and unique rearrangements. Clonality was computed by subtracting Pielou's evenness from 1. Richness was estimated with the Daley-Smith estimator. Morisita's index served as the measure of repertoire overlap. Clones present in cultured samples but not detected in the pre-culture repertoire of the same donor were defined as low-abundance clones. TCRdb provides this immuneACCESS table in a form limited to in-frame rearrangements. Some clones are lacking; in checked studies, under half of them reflect an unresolved V gene, and why the rest are absent is not known. D and trimming come from the DNA, and the V and J calls and clone size come from that table. For this sample the table gives under 2,000 clones, of which around three quarters were detected only once. In total, the top ten clones hold over 50% of the sample.

Following 15 days of expansion, the cultured CD4+ cells were restimulated for around 24 h using HeLa cells that expressed the same allogeneic DPB1. To serve as antigen-presenting cells, HeLa stimulator cells were retrovirally transduced with HLA-DPA1/DPB1, HLA-DM, invariant chain and CD80. Untouched CD4+ T cells were isolated from Ficoll-separated PBMC by magnetic bead negative selection, reaching an average purity of around 98%. CD4+ responders were cocultured with 100 Gy-irradiated HeLa cells at a 3:1 ratio in medium containing about 45 U/mL IL-2 and around 9.5% human AB serum. Magnetic beads were used to isolate untouched CD4+ T cells from Ficoll-separated PBMC, giving 95% to 98% purity with negligible CD8+ contamination. Peripheral blood mononuclear cells came from the buffy coats of a few healthy blood donors, who served as the study's donors. All three donors were CMV seronegative. Genomic DNA was extracted with the DNeasy Blood & Tissue Kit.

This sequence originates from a man aged 45 to 65 in good health and CMV-seronegative. Rearrangement joined TRBV7-9 to TRBJ1-2; TRBD1 fits 9 bases in the junction. Sequenced: CD137- CD4+ T cells from cultured PBMCs. In nucleotide form, the sequence is TGTGCCCGCAGCCCAGAAGGCACAGGGGGCATCTATGGCTACACCTTC. Its product reads: CARSPEGTGGIYGYTF.